This record concerns one T cell receptor (beta chain) sequence. The CDR3 covers 14 residues. V was trimmed by 2 bases and J by 1 base, leaving 8 bases between them. Germline loops: CDR1 SGHTA, CDR2 FQGTGA. This sample is drawn from a study of CD8+CD57+ T cells in acquired aplastic anemia. CD8+CD57+ cell expansion, shown by flow cytometry, had occurred in the patients selected for sequencing. The diagnosis in all patients was severe acquired aplastic anemia. The blood sampling took place in patients who had so far received no therapy. The template for TCR beta VDJ and CDR3 sequence profiling was genomic DNA. Via MiXCR, TCRdb re-called the reads, giving one row per CDR3 protein. The sample lists under 350,000 distinct CDR3 sequences; under 65% were seen once.

Sequenced sample: sorted CD4+, CD8+, or CD8+CD57+ T cells (not recorded which) from PBMCs. The chain links TRBV7-3 to TRBJ1-2; the D is unclear. The receptor was isolated from a human donor with aplastic anemia. The CDR3 region has the DNA TGTGCCAGCAGCTTATACCCCGATAACTATGGCTACACCTTC. Translating it yields CASSLYPDNYGYTF.